Listed below are T cell receptor beta chains from one sample, sequenced in a study of blood T cell repertoires in COVID-19. Some clones are missing from TCRdb's copy, which holds only in-frame ones; the method was immunoSEQ multiplex PCR. The sample lists 150,000 to 200,000 clones, 85% to 90% occurring once. Material for sequencing was peripheral blood. Source of these receptors: an elderly woman in a cohort sampled during active or convalescent COVID-19. The CDR3 runs from the conserved cysteine through the conserved F or W. The D gene is left open where the match is weak. Clone size, where shown, is once, few, many, or a class for clones that have expanded.

d_call clone_size j_call v_call cdr3_aa cdr3_nt
TRBD1 once TRBJ1-2 TRBV12-3/TRBV12-4 CASGETGLGYTF TGTGCCAGCGGGGAGACAGGGTTGGGCTACACCTTC
. . TRBJ2-3 TRBV9 CASSVGHLFYTDTQYF TGTGCCAGCAGCGTAGGTCACCTGTTCTACACAGATACGCAGTATTTT
. once TRBJ1-4 TRBV7-9 CASSPDTTTNEKLFF TGTGCCAGCAGCCCCGACACGACAACTAATGAAAAACTGTTTTTT
TRBD2 . TRBJ2-1 TRBV10-3 CATTMGGTIYNEQFF TGTGCCACGACAATGGGGGGGACTATATACAATGAGCAGTTCTTC
TRBD1 . TRBJ2-2 TRBV28 CASQYAPGTGGTGELFF TGTGCCAGCCAGTATGCCCCCGGGACAGGGGGCACCGGGGAGCTGTTTTTT
. . TRBJ2-3 TRBV5-5 CASSLTLRGNTDTQYF TGTGCCAGCAGCTTGACACTACGGGGAAACACAGATACGCAGTATTTT
. . TRBJ2-1 TRBV5-1 CASSLAVKEDEQFF TGCGCCAGCAGCTTGGCGGTGAAGGAGGATGAGCAGTTCTTC
TRBD1 once TRBJ1-3 TRBV5-4 CASSLDLGQGAGNTIYF TGTGCCAGCAGCTTGGACCTTGGACAGGGGGCTGGAAACACCATATATTTT
. . TRBJ2-7 TRBV12-3/TRBV12-4 CASSGGPPYEQYF TGTGCCAGCAGTGGCGGTCCACCCTACGAGCAGTACTTC
. few TRBJ2-1 TRBV9 CASSARGEWGRGEQFF TGTGCCAGCAGCGCCCGGGGTGAGTGGGGTCGAGGTGAGCAGTTCTTC
. . TRBJ2-1 TRBV11-2 CASSSRNVGRQYNEQFF TGTGCCAGCAGCTCCCGTAACGTGGGGCGGCAATACAATGAGCAGTTCTTC
. few TRBJ1-6 TRBV12-5 CASGSQMGHNSPLHF TGTGCTAGTGGTTCACAAATGGGCCATAATTCACCCCTCCACTTT
. . TRBJ1-1 TRBV11-2 CASSLLESRYLNTEAFF TGTGCCAGCAGCTTGCTGGAGTCCCGGTATTTGAACACTGAAGCTTTCTTT
TRBD1 . TRBJ2-7 TRBV2 CASSAGTGGPYEQYF TGTGCCAGCAGTGCCGGGACAGGGGGCCCCTACGAGCAGTACTTC